Listed below are T cell receptor beta chains from one sample, sequenced in a study of shared clonotypes between healthy human individuals. The assay was immunoSEQ multiplex PCR, and TCRdb's table has in-frame clones only and misses some. The data show millions of clones, with about 92% seen just once and under 0.45% held by the top ten. The sequenced sample consisted of naive CD4+ T cells from PBMCs. These receptors were taken from a man between 18 and 29 years old in good health. Some clones in this sample may be carry-over from other donors' samples. The CDR3 runs from the conserved cysteine through the conserved F or W. A D gene is named only where the DNA matches it firmly. Rows may omit the clone size; those that give it use once, few, many or a size class.

cdr3_nt: TGTGCCAGCAGCCAGCGACAGGGGTATGGCTACACCTTC
cdr3_aa: CASSQRQGYGYTF
d_call: TRBD1
v_call: TRBV4-2
j_call: TRBJ1-2
clone_size: once

cdr3_nt: TGTGCCAGCAGCTATTGGACAGGGGGAGGCTACGAGCAGTACTTC
cdr3_aa: CASSYWTGGGYEQYF
d_call: TRBD1
v_call: TRBV7-2
j_call: TRBJ2-7
clone_size: NA

cdr3_nt: TGCAGCGGCGGACTAGCGGGAGGCGATACGCAGTATTTT
cdr3_aa: CSGGLAGGDTQYF
d_call: TRBD2
v_call: TRBV29-1
j_call: TRBJ2-3
clone_size: NA

cdr3_nt: TGTGCCAGCAGGGCTGCGGCGGGAATCGCGAACACCGGGGAGCTGTTTTTT
cdr3_aa: CASRAAAGIANTGELFF
d_call: NA
v_call: TRBV5-6
j_call: TRBJ2-2
clone_size: NA

cdr3_nt: TGTGCCATCAGTGAGTCGGTAGGGAGGGAAGGCACCGGGGAGCTGTTTTTT
cdr3_aa: CAISESVGREGTGELFF
d_call: TRBD2
v_call: TRBV10-3
j_call: TRBJ2-2
clone_size: NA

cdr3_nt: TGTGCCAGCAGCCTGGGAGGCGGAGGCAATCAGCCCCAGCATTTT
cdr3_aa: CASSLGGGGNQPQHF
d_call: NA
v_call: TRBV28
j_call: TRBJ1-5
clone_size: NA

cdr3_nt: TGTGCCAGCTCACTGGCGGGACAGGCCCCCGCGGGTTACGAGCAGTACTTC
cdr3_aa: CASSLAGQAPAGYEQYF
d_call: TRBD1
v_call: TRBV18
j_call: TRBJ2-7
clone_size: NA

cdr3_nt: TGTGCCAGCAGCCACGTTTGGCGGGAGGACAAAAGCTACAATGAGCAGTTCTTC
cdr3_aa: CASSHVWREDKSYNEQFF
d_call: TRBD2
v_call: TRBV4-2
j_call: TRBJ2-1
clone_size: NA

cdr3_nt: TGTGCCAGCAGTTCTGAGGGGGGTACGCAGTATTTT
cdr3_aa: CASSSEGGTQYF
d_call: NA
v_call: TRBV6-5
j_call: TRBJ2-3
clone_size: NA

cdr3_nt: TGTGCCTGGAGTCCTAACACAGGGAACACTGAAGCTTTCTTT
cdr3_aa: CAWSPNTGNTEAFF
d_call: NA
v_call: TRBV30
j_call: TRBJ1-1
clone_size: NA

cdr3_nt: TGTGCCAGCAGTTTAAGCTTCTCCTACGAGCAGTACTTC
cdr3_aa: CASSLSFSYEQYF
d_call: NA
v_call: TRBV28
j_call: TRBJ2-7
clone_size: NA

cdr3_nt: TGTGCCAGCAGCTCCGAGCGGTCTGCAGATACGCAGTATTTT
cdr3_aa: CASSSERSADTQYF
d_call: NA
v_call: TRBV7-3
j_call: TRBJ2-3
clone_size: NA

cdr3_nt: TGTGCCTGGAGTGTACAGTTGCGAGGGGCCTCACCCCTCCACTTT
cdr3_aa: CAWSVQLRGASPLHF
d_call: NA
v_call: TRBV30
j_call: TRBJ1-6
clone_size: NA

cdr3_nt: TGTGCCAGCTCACCAGTCATCGAGCGGGAGGGAGCCAAAAACATTCAGTACTTC
cdr3_aa: CASSPVIEREGAKNIQYF
d_call: TRBD2
v_call: TRBV18
j_call: TRBJ2-4
clone_size: NA

cdr3_nt: TGTGCCAGCAGCTTAGCCGGAGGATATGGCTACACCTTC
cdr3_aa: CASSLAGGYGYTF
d_call: NA
v_call: TRBV5-6
j_call: TRBJ1-2
clone_size: NA

cdr3_nt: TGTGCCAGCAGATTCCAGACAGGCGGCAATCAGCCCCAGCATTTT
cdr3_aa: CASRFQTGGNQPQHF
d_call: NA
v_call: TRBV6-1
j_call: TRBJ1-5
clone_size: NA

cdr3_nt: TGCAGCGTTGGTCGACAGACCACTGAAGCTTTCTTT
cdr3_aa: CSVGRQTTEAFF
d_call: NA
v_call: TRBV29-1
j_call: TRBJ1-1
clone_size: NA

cdr3_nt: TGTGCCAGCAGAGCTACAAGGACCTACGAGCAGTACTTC
cdr3_aa: CASRATRTYEQYF
d_call: NA
v_call: TRBV28
j_call: TRBJ2-7
clone_size: NA

cdr3_nt: TGTGCCAGCAGCCGTATATTAACTACGACGCCGGGGGCCGGGACCGGGGAGCTGTTTTTT
cdr3_aa: CASSRILTTTPGAGTGELFF
d_call: NA
v_call: TRBV28
j_call: TRBJ2-2
clone_size: NA

cdr3_nt: TGCAGCGTTGGGCTGGCAGGGGATCCCCAGCATTTT
cdr3_aa: CSVGLAGDPQHF
d_call: NA
v_call: TRBV29-1
j_call: TRBJ1-5
clone_size: NA

cdr3_nt: TGCGCCAGCAGCCAAGATCGGAGGGGGCCAGGGAATTCACCCCTCCACTTT
cdr3_aa: CASSQDRRGPGNSPLHF
d_call: TRBD1
v_call: TRBV4-1
j_call: TRBJ1-6
clone_size: NA

cdr3_nt: TGTGCCAGCAGCGAATTGCCAGGACAGGAATCCTACGAGCAGTACTTC
cdr3_aa: CASSELPGQESYEQYF
d_call: NA
v_call: TRBV21-1
j_call: TRBJ2-7
clone_size: NA

cdr3_nt: TGTGCCAGCAGCGATCTAACTACCCAGCCGGGACTAGCGGCCCACAATGAGCAGTTCTTC
cdr3_aa: CASSDLTTQPGLAAHNEQFF
d_call: TRBD2
v_call: TRBV9
j_call: TRBJ2-1
clone_size: NA

cdr3_nt: TGTGCCAGCAGCTTTAAAAGGGGCACAGATACGCAGTATTTT
cdr3_aa: CASSFKRGTDTQYF
d_call: NA
v_call: TRBV27
j_call: TRBJ2-3
clone_size: NA

cdr3_nt: TGTGCCAGCAGCTTCGCGGGGGGCTCCTACAATGAGCAGTTCTTC
cdr3_aa: CASSFAGGSYNEQFF
d_call: TRBD2
v_call: TRBV11-3
j_call: TRBJ2-1
clone_size: NA

cdr3_nt: TGCAGTGCTGCACCGACCAATGAGCAGTTCTTC
cdr3_aa: CSAAPTNEQFF
d_call: NA
v_call: TRBV20-1
j_call: TRBJ2-1
clone_size: once

cdr3_nt: TGTGCCTGGAGTGTACGATTCGAGGGTGAAGCTTTCTTT
cdr3_aa: CAWSVRFEGEAFF
d_call: NA
v_call: TRBV30
j_call: TRBJ1-1
clone_size: NA

cdr3_nt: TGTGCCAGCAGTAGGGCTTCCCAATTCGGCTACACCTTC
cdr3_aa: CASSRASQFGYTF
d_call: NA
v_call: TRBV28
j_call: TRBJ1-2
clone_size: NA

cdr3_nt: TGTGCCAGCAGCTTAGAAGGCGGAGGGGGAGCTTTCTTT
cdr3_aa: CASSLEGGGGAFF
d_call: NA
v_call: TRBV7-2
j_call: TRBJ1-1
clone_size: NA

cdr3_nt: TGTGCCAGCAGCCCAAGGGACAGATTGTATAGCAATCAGCCCCAGCATTTT
cdr3_aa: CASSPRDRLYSNQPQHF
d_call: TRBD1
v_call: TRBV28
j_call: TRBJ1-5
clone_size: NA

cdr3_nt: TGTGCCAGCAGCCAAGCTGCAATTAGGGGTGGCAATCAGCCCCAGCATTTT
cdr3_aa: CASSQAAIRGGNQPQHF
d_call: NA
v_call: TRBV27
j_call: TRBJ1-5
clone_size: NA

cdr3_nt: TGTGCCAGCAGCCCAGGGTGGGAGTCTGGAAACACCATATATTTT
cdr3_aa: CASSPGWESGNTIYF
d_call: NA
v_call: TRBV7-3
j_call: TRBJ1-3
clone_size: NA

cdr3_nt: TGTGCCAGCAGCACCGGGACGCACACTGAAGCTTTCTTT
cdr3_aa: CASSTGTHTEAFF
d_call: NA
v_call: TRBV2
j_call: TRBJ1-1
clone_size: NA

cdr3_nt: TGTGCCAGCAGTTACTTCGAGGAGGCGCACACTGAAGCTTTCTTT
cdr3_aa: CASSYFEEAHTEAFF
d_call: NA
v_call: TRBV6-6
j_call: TRBJ1-1
clone_size: NA

cdr3_nt: TGTGCCAGCAGCTTGGCCGGTAGCAGAGTAGGCTATGGCTACACCTTC
cdr3_aa: CASSLAGSRVGYGYTF
d_call: NA
v_call: TRBV5-6
j_call: TRBJ1-2
clone_size: NA

cdr3_nt: TGTGCCAGCAGCCCGGGAAGTTTTCAAGAGACCCAGTACTTC
cdr3_aa: CASSPGSFQETQYF
d_call: NA
v_call: TRBV28
j_call: TRBJ2-5
clone_size: NA

cdr3_nt: TGTGCCAGCAGCGCCTACCCGGGACAGGGAATCGGGCCGGGAGTTGACGAGCAGTACTTC
cdr3_aa: CASSAYPGQGIGPGVDEQYF
d_call: TRBD1
v_call: TRBV9
j_call: TRBJ2-7
clone_size: NA

cdr3_nt: TGCAGCGTTACCGGGACACCTTCGAGCTCCTACAATGAGCAGTTCTTC
cdr3_aa: CSVTGTPSSSYNEQFF
d_call: NA
v_call: TRBV29-1
j_call: TRBJ2-1
clone_size: once

cdr3_nt: TGTGCCAGCAGTAAGCGGGACTCCCTGGAGCAGTACTTC
cdr3_aa: CASSKRDSLEQYF
d_call: TRBD2
v_call: TRBV27
j_call: TRBJ2-7
clone_size: NA

cdr3_nt: TGTGCCAGCAGGTATAGCAATCAGCCCCAGCATTTT
cdr3_aa: CASRYSNQPQHF
d_call: NA
v_call: TRBV25-1
j_call: TRBJ1-5
clone_size: few

cdr3_nt: TGTGCCAGCAGGTTAGGACTGGAAAACATTCAGTACTTC
cdr3_aa: CASRLGLENIQYF
d_call: NA
v_call: TRBV2
j_call: TRBJ2-4
clone_size: NA

cdr3_nt: TGTGCCAGTAGTTCTCAGGGAGGCAATCAGCCCCAGCATTTT
cdr3_aa: CASSSQGGNQPQHF
d_call: NA
v_call: TRBV19
j_call: TRBJ1-5
clone_size: NA

cdr3_nt: TGTGCCACAAACCCGGTCCCTTACGAGCAGTACTTC
cdr3_aa: CATNPVPYEQYF
d_call: NA
v_call: TRBV19
j_call: TRBJ2-7
clone_size: NA

cdr3_nt: TGTGCCAGCAGCCTTGATCGGGGAGTGTACAATGAGCAGTTCTTC
cdr3_aa: CASSLDRGVYNEQFF
d_call: NA
v_call: TRBV5-4
j_call: TRBJ2-1
clone_size: NA

cdr3_nt: TGTGCCAGCAGTTCTGGAGGACGGGAAAAACTGTTTTTT
cdr3_aa: CASSSGGREKLFF
d_call: NA
v_call: TRBV6-5
j_call: TRBJ1-4
clone_size: few

cdr3_nt: TGTGCCAGCAGCCGCCGACTAGCGGCGAACACCGGGGAGCTGTTTTTT
cdr3_aa: CASSRRLAANTGELFF
d_call: TRBD2
v_call: TRBV14
j_call: TRBJ2-2
clone_size: NA

cdr3_nt: TGTGCCAGCAGCGTAGGGGTAGGGACTAACTATGGCTACACCTTC
cdr3_aa: CASSVGVGTNYGYTF
d_call: NA
v_call: TRBV9
j_call: TRBJ1-2
clone_size: NA

cdr3_nt: TGTGCCAGCGGGAAGGGACAGGGGACAGATACGCAGTATTTT
cdr3_aa: CASGKGQGTDTQYF
d_call: TRBD1
v_call: TRBV25-1
j_call: TRBJ2-3
clone_size: NA

cdr3_nt: TGTGCCAGCAGTTACGGGCTGCAAGAGACCCAGTACTTC
cdr3_aa: CASSYGLQETQYF
d_call: NA
v_call: TRBV6-5
j_call: TRBJ2-5
clone_size: NA

cdr3_nt: TGTGCCAGCAGCGTAGGGGGAGAGACAGATACGCAGTATTTT
cdr3_aa: CASSVGGETDTQYF
d_call: NA
v_call: TRBV9
j_call: TRBJ2-3
clone_size: once

cdr3_nt: TGTGCCAGCAGTTACGCGCAGACTCGTTCCTACGAGCAGTACTTC
cdr3_aa: CASSYAQTRSYEQYF
d_call: NA
v_call: TRBV6-5
j_call: TRBJ2-7
clone_size: once

cdr3_nt: TGTGCCAGCAGCTTGGTGGCAGGGGCAGCTTTCTTT
cdr3_aa: CASSLVAGAAFF
d_call: NA
v_call: TRBV5-4
j_call: TRBJ1-1
clone_size: once

cdr3_nt: TGTGCCAGCAGCTCACCCGGAGTGGAAACTGAAGCTTTCTTT
cdr3_aa: CASSSPGVETEAFF
d_call: NA
v_call: TRBV14
j_call: TRBJ1-1
clone_size: NA

cdr3_nt: TGCGCCAGCACCGAGGGACAGGGTGGCTACGAGCAGTACTTC
cdr3_aa: CASTEGQGGYEQYF
d_call: TRBD1
v_call: TRBV5-1
j_call: TRBJ2-7
clone_size: NA

cdr3_nt: TGCGCCAGCAGCCAAGATTTGAGCACGGCTTGGGAGCAGTACTTC
cdr3_aa: CASSQDLSTAWEQYF
d_call: NA
v_call: TRBV4-3
j_call: TRBJ2-7
clone_size: NA

cdr3_nt: TGTGCCAGCAGCTTAGGCGAGCTCCCACTCTTGAACACCGGGGAGCTGTTTTTT
cdr3_aa: CASSLGELPLLNTGELFF
d_call: NA
v_call: TRBV13
j_call: TRBJ2-2
clone_size: NA

cdr3_nt: TGCGCCAGCAGCTTGGGTCTAGCACCCAACAATGAGCAGTTCTTC
cdr3_aa: CASSLGLAPNNEQFF
d_call: NA
v_call: TRBV5-1
j_call: TRBJ2-1
clone_size: NA

cdr3_nt: TGCGCCGCCCCTCCTCGGGGTATCTACGAGCAGTACTTC
cdr3_aa: CAAPPRGIYEQYF
d_call: NA
v_call: TRBV10-1
j_call: TRBJ2-7
clone_size: NA

cdr3_nt: TGTGCCAGCAGTGAAGCGGGAGGCGGGCAGTTCTTC
cdr3_aa: CASSEAGGGQFF
d_call: NA
v_call: TRBV6-1
j_call: TRBJ2-1
clone_size: NA